This entry concerns a single T cell receptor beta chain. Its matching antigen is unknown. The method was immunoSEQ multiplex PCR; TCRdb's version includes in-frame clones alone and lacks a portion of them. The table records about 2,200,000 clones, roughly 91% of them present only once. Naive CD8 cells, CD45RO-negative and positively selected for CCR7, excluded terminally differentiated effector memory CD45RA+ cells. This sample stems from a study of shared clonotypes between healthy human individuals. Deletions cut 4 bases from V and 2 bases from J, with 11 bases between. CDR3 length: 14 amino acids. Germline V lookup: CDR1 SEHNR, CDR2 FQNEAQ (reference sequence). Overall study findings and caveats: Non-shared clonotypes showed lower generation probabilities than clonotypes common to all four donors. A few donors held about 5.1% of naive CD4 clonotypes in common.

V is TRBV7-9 and J is TRBJ2-5, with D hard to call. The specimen was naive CD8+ T cells from PBMCs. The sequence derives from a man between 18 and 29 years old in good health. Some clones in this sample may be carry-over from other donors' samples. The CDR3 sequence: CASSSTTTQETQYF. The CDR3 DNA sequence: TGTGCCAGCAGCTCGACGACCACGCAAGAGACCCAGTACTTC.